The 18 T cell receptor beta chains given below trace back to one sample, sequenced in a study of shared clonotypes between healthy human individuals. Sequenced by immunoSEQ multiplex PCR; TCRdb stores in-frame clones only, minus some. The data contain a few million clones, over 90% of them seen just once; the ten biggest clones take up around 0.4%. The sequencing input was naive CD4+ T cells from PBMCs. Specified subset: CD45RA+ positively selected. The receptors shown here come from a man aged 18 to 29 in good health. Some clones in this sample may be carry-over from other donors' samples.

V gene TRBV28 combines with J gene TRBJ2-2; unclear D gene. This CDR3 has 16 residues. Germline V lookup: CDR1 MDHEN, CDR2 SYDVKM. Trimming removed 6 bases from V and 7 bases from J, with 21 bases in between. DNA for the CDR3: TGTGCCAGCAGCCCCCCCGGAGTAGGACGGATCGGGGAGCTGTTTTTT. It yields the protein CASSPPGVGRIGELFF.

The rearrangement uses TRBV5-1 and TRBJ2-3; 13 bases align to TRBD2. This CDR3 is built from 16 residues. V lost 0 bases to trimming and J lost 6 bases; unmatched junction nucleotides: 4. In germline, CDR1 is SGHRS, CDR2 YFSETQ. The CDR3 loop reads CASSLGLAGGVDTQYF. CDR3 DNA: TGCGCCAGCAGCTTGGGACTAGCGGGAGGAGTGGATACGCAGTATTTT.

V and J are TRBV19 and TRBJ2-3; tentatively, D is TRBD1 (7 bases). Per germline, CDR1 LNHDA and CDR2 SQIVND (reference sequence). V lost 5 bases to trimming and J lost 5 bases, with 11 bases between them. CDR3 length equals 13 residues. The CDR3 here is CASSRQGGDTQYF. The CDR3 nucleotides are TGTGCCAGTAGTCGGCAGGGGGGAGATACGCAGTATTTT.

The CDR3 loop is CACSGRRNTGELFF. CDR3 bases: TGTGCCTGCTCGGGACGCCGGAACACCGGGGAGCTGTTTTTT. V is TRBV6-1 and J is TRBJ2-2; D may match TRBD1 or TRBD2 (5 bases each). Germline lookup yields CDR1 MNHNS and CDR2 SASEGT. V gave up 11 bases and J gave up 1 base, with 14 bases separating them. The CDR3 contains 14 residues.

The chain couples TRBV7-9 to TRBJ2-7, with 9 bases aligning to TRBD1. The CDR3 extends over 12 amino acids. Germline lookup yields CDR1 SEHNR and CDR2 FQNEAQ (reference sequence). J gave up 6 bases and V 5 bases, and 2 bases lay outside the gene matches. CDR3 residues: CASSQTGGEQYF. The CDR3 nucleotides read TGTGCCAGCAGCCAGACAGGGGGCGAGCAGTACTTC. The variable domain in full, with the rest retrieved from reference TRBV7-9 and TRBJ2-7, is DTGVSQNPRHKITKRGQNVTFRCDPISEHNRLYWYRQTLGQGPEFLTYFQNEAQLEKSRLLSDRFSAERPKGSFSTLEIQRTEQGDSAMYLCASSQTGGEQYFGPGTRLTVT.

The chain carries TRBV5-1 and TRBJ1-1; TRBD1 agrees at 8 bases. CDR1 SGHRS and CDR2 YFSETQ come from the germline V gene. There are 14 residues in the CDR3. V lost 5 bases to trimming and J lost 1 base; unmatched junction nucleotides: 4. For the CDR3, the DNA is TGCGCCAGCAGGAAGACAGGGGCGAACACTGAAGCTTTCTTT. Protein sequence: CASRKTGANTEAFF.

This chain links TRBV6-6 with TRBJ2-3; D is unresolved. The CDR3 contains 13 residues. The germline CDR1 and CDR2 sequences are MNHNY and SVGAGI (reference sequence). Trimming removed 5 bases from V and 5 bases from J, with 11 bases in between. Written as DNA, the CDR3 is TGTGCCAGCAGTACCAACGAGAGAGATACGCAGTATTTT. It translates to CASSTNERDTQYF.

The chain recombines TRBV5-1 with TRBJ2-3, with a tentative D call TRBD1 (7 bases). The germline gives CDR1 SGHRS, CDR2 YFSETQ. Trimming left V 0 bases short and J 5 bases short, with 13 bases between. This CDR3 is built from 15 residues. The CDR3 is CASSLARRGRDTQYF. The CDR3 DNA reads TGCGCCAGCAGCTTGGCCCGGAGGGGGCGAGATACGCAGTATTTT.

V and J are TRBV5-1 and TRBJ1-1; D is uncertain. Trimming removed 1 base from V and 3 bases from J, with 13 bases in between. The germline gives CDR1 SGHRS, CDR2 YFSETQ. This CDR3 region has 15 residues. The CDR3 loop is CASSLSRVADTEAFF. The CDR3 coding sequence is TGCGCCAGCAGCTTGAGTCGAGTTGCCGACACTGAAGCTTTCTTT.

On this clone itself: The sample holds other DNA sequences that translate to the same CDR3. This rearrangement joins TRBV5-1 to TRBJ2-6, with D perhaps given as TRBD1 or TRBD2 (5 bases each). Trimming left V 0 bases short and J 1 base short, with 8 bases between. Germline lookup yields CDR1 SGHRS and CDR2 YFSETQ. The CDR3 runs 16 residues. CDR3 loop: CASSLGGVSGANVLTF. The DNA of the CDR3 is TGCGCCAGCAGCTTGGGAGGGGTTTCTGGGGCCAACGTCCTGACTTTC.

The V and J genes are TRBV5-1 and TRBJ2-5; TRBD2 aligns across 7 bases. There are 15 residues in the CDR3. In germline, CDR1 is SGHRS, CDR2 YFSETQ. The J segment lost 4 bases and the V segment lost 3 bases, leaving 9 bases of the junction unmatched. Here the CDR3 DNA reads TGCGCCAGCAGCTCCTCTACGGGAGGTGGAGAGACCCAGTACTTC. Amino acids: CASSSSTGGGETQYF.

This chain uses TRBV7-9 with TRBJ2-2; 9 positions agree with TRBD2. J gave up 6 bases and V 4 bases, and 12 bases lay outside the gene matches. This CDR3 is 17 amino acids long. CDR1 and CDR2 from the germline V gene are SEHNR and FQNEAQ (reference sequence). The CDR3 spells CASSWATSGNLAGELFF. CDR3 sequence (DNA): TGTGCCAGCAGCTGGGCGACTAGCGGAAATCTGGCCGGGGAGCTGTTTTTT. The whole variable domain, filled in from reference TRBV7-9 and TRBJ2-2, reads DTGVSQNPRHKITKRGQNVTFRCDPISEHNRLYWYRQTLGQGPEFLTYFQNEAQLEKSRLLSDRFSAERPKGSFSTLEIQRTEQGDSAMYLCASSWATSGNLAGELFFGEGSRLTVL.

The chain carries TRBV28 and TRBJ2-1, with 9 bases that match TRBD1. Germline values: CDR1 MDHEN, CDR2 SYDVKM. CDR3 length: 15 amino acids. The V gene end was trimmed by 6 bases and the J gene end by 2 bases; junction bases not matched to a gene: 5. The CDR3 DNA reads TGTGCCAGCAGATTGACAGGGGGGACCTACAATGAGCAGTTCTTC. It translates to CASRLTGGTYNEQFF.

The DNA for the CDR3 is TGCAGCGGGGACAGGGAAGAGACCCAGTACTTC. It is translated as CSGDREETQYF. The chain combines TRBV29-1 with TRBJ2-5; 9 nucleotides line up with TRBD1. Trimming removed 7 bases from V and 3 bases from J; junction bases left unmatched: 0. The germline V gene encodes CDR1 SQVTM and CDR2 ANQGSEA. CDR3 length: 11 residues.

J is TRBJ2-5 and V is TRBV29-1; D tentatively reads TRBD1 or TRBD2 (5 bases each). The CDR3 runs 12 residues. The V gene's germline CDR1 is SQVTM and CDR2 ANQGSEA. Trimming left V 7 bases short and J 7 bases short, with 16 bases between. The CDR3 spells CSERDLGWTQYF. The CDR3 bases are TGCAGCGAAAGGGACCTCGGGTGGACCCAGTACTTC.

Regarding this clone: The junction differs from germline at one of its ends, possibly a read error. The chain employs TRBV2 and TRBJ2-5; D not resolved. This CDR3 spans 13 amino acids. CDR1 is SNHLY, CDR2 FYNNEI, per germline. CDR3 in amino acids: CASREGIQETQYF. The CDR3, as DNA: TGTGCCAGCAGGGAAGGGATCCAAGAGACCCAGTACTTC. The full variable domain, rest sourced from reference TRBV2 and TRBJ2-5, is EPEVTQTPSHQVTQMGQEVILRCVPISNHLYFYWYRQILGQKVEFLVSFYNNEISEKSEIFDDQFSVERPDGSNFTLKIRSTKLEDSAMYFCASREGIQETQYFGPGTRLLVL.

The V gene is TRBV28, the J gene TRBJ2-3; 11 nucleotides align to TRBD2. Per the germline V gene, CDR1 is MDHEN and CDR2 is SYDVKM. V trimming: 4 bases; J trimming: 7 bases; junction bases outside the gene matches: 7. The CDR3 totals 15 residues. This CDR3 is CASSSTGTSGYTQYF. CDR3 DNA: TGTGCCAGCAGTTCGACCGGGACTAGCGGTTATACGCAGTATTTT.

The chain joins TRBV30 to TRBJ2-3; either TRBD1 or TRBD2 may fit D (7 bases each). CDR3 length equals 15 residues. Trimming cost V 4 bases and J 4 bases, with 18 bases left between them. Germline V gene lookup returns CDR1 GTSNPN and CDR2 SVGIG (reference sequence). In DNA, the CDR3 is TGTGCCTGGAAAGGGACAGCGGGAATGGCAGATACGCAGTATTTT. Amino acid sequence: CAWKGTAGMADTQYF. Drawing the rest from reference TRBV30 and TRBJ2-3, the complete variable domain is SQTIHQWPATLVQPVGSPLSLECTVEGTSNPNLYWYRQAAGRGLQLLFYSVGIGQISSEVPQNLSASRPQDRQFILSSKKLLLSDSGFYLCAWKGTAGMADTQYFGPGTRLTVL.